These 22 T cell receptor beta chains share one sample of origin, sequenced in a study of cytomegalovirus exposure and HLA in healthy donors. Primers: 60 Vbeta forward and 13 Jbeta reverse. The repertoire was sequenced with immunoSEQ multiplex PCR; TCRdb's copy has only in-frame clones and lacks some. The top ten hold about 2.5% of the sample, which has roughly 90,000 clones, approximately 90% seen once. Sequenced material: PBMCs. The receptors come from a man younger than 35 in good health and CMV-seronegative.

This chain connects TRBV14 to TRBJ1-3; tentative D call: TRBD1 (6 bases). V lost 0 bases and J 0 bases, leaving 15 bases between the germline ends. The CDR3 totals 18 residues. Germline CDR1 and CDR2: SGHDN and FVKESK. CDR3 sequence (DNA): TGTGCCAGCAGCCAAGATATGCAGGGGCCAATCTCTGGAAACACCATATATTTT. This codes for CASSQDMQGPISGNTIYF. Supplemented by reference TRBV14 and TRBJ1-3, the full variable domain reads EAGVTQFPSHSVIEKGQTVTLRCDPISGHDNLYWYRRVMGKEIKFLLHFVKESKQDESGMPNNRFLAERTGGTYSTLKVQPAELEDSGVYFCASSQDMQGPISGNTIYFGEGSWLTVV.

The V gene is TRBV11-2, the J gene TRBJ2-7, with D possibly matching TRBD2 (5 bases). V was trimmed by 2 bases and J by 4 bases, leaving 15 bases between them. Per germline, CDR1 SGHAT and CDR2 FQNNGV. The CDR3 is 15 amino acids. The CDR3 here is CASSLRRGVGYEQYF. CDR3 nucleotide sequence: TGTGCCAGCAGCTTAAGACGGGGTGTGGGTTACGAGCAGTACTTC.

The rearrangement joins TRBV29-1 to TRBJ2-1; 13 bases match TRBD2. The CDR3 is 17 residues long. V gave up 7 bases and J gave up 3 bases; unmatched junction bases: 12. Germline-derived CDR1 and CDR2 are SQVTM and ANQGSEA. The CDR3 DNA follows: TGCAGCGCCGGTGGACTAGCGGGAGAACTGATCTACAATGAGCAGTTCTTC. Protein product: CSAGGLAGELIYNEQFF.

The gene calls are TRBV7-3 and TRBJ1-6; D gene unclear. Germline lookup yields CDR1 SGHTA and CDR2 FQGTGA. This CDR3 has 15 amino acids. Trimming removed 2 bases from V and 6 bases from J, with 11 bases in between. Here the CDR3 DNA reads TGTGCCAGCAGCTTATACGGGGTCGGTAATTCACCCCTCCACTTT. Translation gives CASSLYGVGNSPLHF.

The chain's CDR3 is CASSLGTGTFDSPLHF. In nucleotides, the CDR3 is TGTGCCAGCAGCTTAGGGACTGGGACTTTTGATTCACCCCTCCACTTT. This chain joins TRBV5-6 and TRBJ1-6; D is perhaps TRBD1 (5 bases). The CDR3 is 16 amino acids. Looked up from germline, CDR1 is SGHDT and CDR2 is YYEEEE. The ends were cut back, 2 bases at V and 8 bases at J, with 17 bases in the middle.

This clone showed up just a few times. The V call is TRBV19, the J call TRBJ1-4; 10 positions match TRBD1. The CDR3 totals 15 residues. Trimming cost V 10 bases and J 0 bases; bases outside gene matches: 5. Germline V CDR1 and CDR2: LNHDA, SQIVND (reference sequence). The CDR3 DNA sequence: TGTGCCACCCGGACAGGGGGGACAACTAATGAAAAACTGTTTTTT. This translates into CATRTGGTTNEKLFF.

The rearrangement links TRBV6-5 to TRBJ2-5; 8 bases agree with TRBD1. This CDR3 is 14 amino acids long. V lost 4 bases and J lost 2; bases outside the gene matches: 3. Germline CDR1 is MNHEY and CDR2 is SVGAGI. The CDR3 protein is CASSSGTGQETQYF. CDR3 DNA sequence: TGTGCCAGCAGTTCCGGGACAGGACAAGAGACCCAGTACTTC.

The chain carries TRBV4-2 and TRBJ1-5; 7 bases fit TRBD1. Germline trimming cut 0 bases from V and 2 bases from J; bases unmatched to any gene: 4. The CDR3 has 16 residues. Germline assignment: CDR1 LGHNA and CDR2 YNFKEQ. This CDR3 reads CASSQEGQGGNQPQHF. In DNA form, the CDR3 reads TGTGCCAGCAGCCAAGAGGGGCAGGGGGGCAATCAGCCCCAGCATTTT.

This clone has only one observation. This chain connects TRBV19 to TRBJ1-1; the D is unclear. The V gene's germline CDR1 is LNHDA and CDR2 SQIVND (reference sequence). The CDR3 runs to 12 residues. The V end was cut by 5 bases, the J end by 1 base, with 5 bases between. The DNA of the CDR3 is TGTGCCAGTAGTTGGGCGAACACTGAAGCTTTCTTT. Its translation: CASSWANTEAFF.

This chain connects TRBV28 to TRBJ1-5, with 7 bases identical to TRBD1. V was clipped by 6 bases and J by 0 bases; unmatched bases: 14. CDR1 MDHEN and CDR2 SYDVKM come from the germline V gene. The length of the CDR3 is 18 residues. The CDR3 spells CASRRRDSSSYSNQPQHF. CDR3 DNA sequence: TGTGCCAGCAGGCGCCGGGACAGTAGCTCTTATAGCAATCAGCCCCAGCATTTT.

The chain links TRBV28 to TRBJ2-7; 8 positions agree with TRBD1. Germline values: CDR1 MDHEN, CDR2 SYDVKM. The CDR3 runs 17 residues. The V gene end was trimmed by 3 bases and the J gene end by 2 bases; junction bases not matched to a gene: 12. The CDR3 sequence is CASSFSRGQGPAYEQYF. The CDR3 DNA follows: TGTGCCAGCAGTTTCTCCCGAGGACAGGGCCCAGCCTACGAGCAGTACTTC.

DNA for the CDR3: TGTGCCAGCAGTTACGGGTTAGGGGGGGACTATGGCTACACCTTC. It encodes CASSYGLGGDYGYTF. The rearrangement links TRBV6-5 to TRBJ1-2; weak D call: TRBD1 (6 bases). This CDR3 has 15 residues. Germline V CDR1 and CDR2: MNHEY, SVGAGI. V lost 2 bases and J lost 3, with 13 bases in between.

The chain carries TRBV4-3 and TRBJ2-1; D uncertain. This CDR3 has 14 amino acids. Germline values: CDR1 LGHNA, CDR2 YSLEER. Trimming stripped 0 bases from V and 6 bases from J, with 9 bases between. The CDR3 nucleotides read TGCGCCAGCAGCCAAGACCGCTTGGCCAATGAGCAGTTCTTC. This translates into CASSQDRLANEQFF.

The chain couples TRBV28 to TRBJ2-5, with TRBD1 identical over 7 bases. Near its end, the DNA agrees better with TRBJ2-7, so the J call may be wrong. The CDR3 sequence is 14 residues long. The germline CDR1 and CDR2 sequences are MDHEN and SYDVKM. The CDR3 loop is CASSSQQGRYEQYF. The DNA for the CDR3 is TGTGCCAGCAGTTCCCAACAGGGGCGCTACGAGCAGTACTTC.

V gene TRBV5-1 combines with J gene TRBJ2-7, with 12 bases aligning to TRBD2. The germline gives CDR1 SGHRS, CDR2 YFSETQ. With 0 bases clipped from V and 0 bases from J, the junction kept 4 bases outside the gene matches. This CDR3 region has 17 residues. CDR3 sequence: CASSLGLAGGNSYEQYF. In DNA form, the CDR3 reads TGCGCCAGCAGCTTGGGGCTAGCGGGAGGGAACTCCTACGAGCAGTACTTC.

V is TRBV27 and J is TRBJ1-1; D is possibly TRBD1 (6 bases). Germline CDR1 and CDR2: MNHEY and SMNVEV (reference sequence). Trimming removed 6 bases from V and 11 bases from J, with 19 bases in between. The CDR3 spans 13 residues. The CDR3 DNA reads as TGTGCCAGCAGCTTGGCCCTAGGGGGTTACGCTTTCTTT. Amino acid sequence: CASSLALGGYAFF.

V and J are TRBV29-1 and TRBJ1-1; D perhaps matches TRBD1 (6 bases). The ends were cut back, 3 bases at V and 1 base at J, with 24 bases in the middle. The CDR3 loop spans 18 amino acids. Germline values: CDR1 SQVTM, CDR2 ANQGSEA. Written as DNA, the CDR3 is TGCAGCGTTGATCCGTCACGACAGCTCTCAGGGGAGAACACTGAAGCTTTCTTT. Translating it yields CSVDPSRQLSGENTEAFF.

The chain recombines TRBV30 with TRBJ1-5; D is unclear. V lost 0 bases to trimming and J lost 2 bases, with 5 bases between them. The CDR3 is 13 residues long. Germline loops: CDR1 GTSNPN, CDR2 SVGIG (reference sequence). CDR3 sequence: CAWSVLGNQPQHF. In nucleotides, the CDR3 is TGTGCCTGGAGTGTACTTGGCAATCAGCCCCAGCATTTT.

This chain connects TRBV27 to TRBJ1-1, with no clear D. Germline CDR1 reads MNHEY; CDR2 reads SMNVEV (reference sequence). V was shortened by 4 bases and J by 2 bases, with 11 bases between the two germline ends. The CDR3 sequence is 14 residues long. The CDR3 protein is CASSWGGSNTEAFF. DNA of the CDR3: TGTGCCAGCAGTTGGGGAGGGAGTAACACTGAAGCTTTCTTT.

The rearrangement joins TRBV28 to TRBJ2-5, with 8 bases fitting TRBD1. The DNA end is a closer match to TRBJ2-7, so the J assignment may be wrong. The germline V gene has CDR1 MDHEN and CDR2 SYDVKM. The CDR3 runs to 15 residues. Here the CDR3 reads CASRLWTGITYEQYF. CDR3 coding DNA: TGTGCCAGCAGACTGTGGACAGGGATTACCTACGAGCAGTACTTC.

The V call is TRBV30, the J call TRBJ2-2; 8 nucleotides agree with TRBD1. Germline V gene sequence: CDR1 GTSNPN, CDR2 SVGIG (reference sequence). The CDR3 loop spans 13 amino acids. V was pared by 2 bases and J by 8 bases, with 4 bases of the junction left unmatched. CDR3 in DNA: TGTGCCTGGAGTTACAGGGGGTCGGGGGAGCTGTTTTTT. This codes for CAWSYRGSGELFF.

This rearrangement joins TRBV4-1 to TRBJ2-1, with a weak D call TRBD2 (5 bases). V was shortened by 0 bases and J by 3 bases, with 6 bases between the two germline ends. Germline loops: CDR1 MGHRA, CDR2 YSYEKL. The CDR3 length is 14 residues. As DNA, the CDR3 is TGCGCCAGCAGCCAAGAGGACTTCTACAATGAGCAGTTCTTC. Protein: CASSQEDFYNEQFF.